This T cell receptor beta chain was captured by sequencing in a study of long-term antiretroviral therapy in people with HIV. This was the immunoSEQ v3.0 assay at survey level. Repertoires were generated with immunoSEQ multiplex PCR, while TCRdb's copy carries only in-frame clones and drops some. Here the sample spans tens of thousands of clones, 88% being singletons. This CDR3 comprises 18 residues. The V gene's germline CDR1 is ENHRY and CDR2 SYGVKD. Trimming at V came to 6 bases and at J to 0 bases, leaving 13 bases not matched to a gene. This TCR was sampled from a man aged 30 to 45 with HIV. This chain links TRBV10-3 with TRBJ2-1, with TRBD2 matching 8 bases. The sequences come from unsorted PBMCs, collected more than 4.3 years after starting antiretroviral therapy. The CDR3 DNA reads as TGTGCCATCAGCCGAACTCAGGAGAGCGGGAGCTCCTACAATGAGCAGTTCTTC. This sequence encodes CAISRTQESGSSYNEQFF.